The source of this TCR beta chain is a study of identical twins. A word on this clonotype: Its antigen remains unidentified.

Findings and limits, study-wide: It was out-of-frame TCR alpha sharing in monozygotic twins that models underestimated. For cord blood, abundant beta clonotypes had fewer insertions, unlike memory repertoires, which showed none.

The V end was cut by 0 bases, the J end by 7 bases, with 19 bases between. Germline lookup yields CDR1 MNHEY and CDR2 SVGAGI. The length of the CDR3 is 16 residues. TCRdb used MiXCR to reprocess the 5' RACE reads, holding one entry per CDR3 protein. The repertoire holds some 440,000 distinct CDR3 sequences, with less than 25% as singletons. The same specimen was also included in a second study, on T cells expressing NK-cell markers.

The chain recombines TRBV6-5 with TRBJ2-7; perhaps TRBD2 as D (6 bases). Sequencing was performed on CD4+ T cells sorted from blood. The source of this sequence is a woman between 18 and 29 years old in good health. Here the CDR3 DNA reads TGTGCCAGCAGTTACTCGTCAGTTCGGCGGGATTTGGAGCAGTACTTC. Its protein product is CASSYSSVRRDLEQYF.